This T cell receptor beta chain emerged from a study of cytomegalovirus exposure and HLA in healthy donors. Points from the study as a whole: Cytomegalovirus association was listed for about 150 TCR beta chains. Under in vitro conditions, a few CMV-associated chains were confirmed as specific for CMV antigens. Most TCR sequences proved rare, with some public TCRs found in many donors.

Deletions cut 2 bases from V and 5 bases from J, with 12 bases between. This CDR3 has 13 residues. Per the germline V gene, CDR1 is SQVTM and CDR2 is ANQGSEA. This clone showed up just once. What it binds is unknown. The donors were members of the approximately 120-subject validation cohort (separate from the approximately 670-subject first cohort). Here immunoSEQ multiplex PCR was the method, and the copy in TCRdb shows in-frame clones only, minus some. In the table there are about 180,000 clones, more than 75% of which are singletons. The chain has TRBV29-1 and TRBJ1-1, with D perhaps matching TRBD1 (5 bases). This sequence was found in a woman in her twenties or thirties in good health and CMV-seronegative. The specimen sequenced was PBMCs. The CDR3 DNA follows: TGCAGCGTTGAACGGGGGAGCGGAACTGAAGCTTTCTTT. Its protein product is CSVERGSGTEAFF.